This TCR beta chain comes out of a study of blood T cell repertoires in COVID-19. Whole-study context: Acute and convalescent COVID-19 samples came from the United States, Italy and Spain. PBMCs, B-cell-depleted T cells, or T cells provided the cDNA or gDNA that made up the material.

Original processing methods: Amplification of reference gene primers provided the estimated nucleated cell counts. Assay used: immunoSEQ multiplex PCR; TCRdb lists only in-frame clones, some missing. The V and J calls and clone size were taken over from that table, and D and trimming were inferred from the DNA. The repertoire holds a few hundred thousand clones, around 88% seen once, with more than 6.5% in the top ten. From germline, CDR1 is SEHNR and CDR2 FQNEAQ (reference sequence). CDR3 length: 15 residues. J lost 2 bases, V lost 1 base, and 5 bases had no gene match. This sequence originates from a woman aged 25 to 39 who had recovered from COVID-19. The sample was peripheral blood. The chain carries TRBV7-9 and TRBJ2-7; 7 positions agree with TRBD1. The CDR3 loop reads CASSLGFGQAYEQYF. The CDR3 DNA follows: TGTGCCAGCAGCTTAGGATTTGGACAGGCCTACGAGCAGTACTTC.